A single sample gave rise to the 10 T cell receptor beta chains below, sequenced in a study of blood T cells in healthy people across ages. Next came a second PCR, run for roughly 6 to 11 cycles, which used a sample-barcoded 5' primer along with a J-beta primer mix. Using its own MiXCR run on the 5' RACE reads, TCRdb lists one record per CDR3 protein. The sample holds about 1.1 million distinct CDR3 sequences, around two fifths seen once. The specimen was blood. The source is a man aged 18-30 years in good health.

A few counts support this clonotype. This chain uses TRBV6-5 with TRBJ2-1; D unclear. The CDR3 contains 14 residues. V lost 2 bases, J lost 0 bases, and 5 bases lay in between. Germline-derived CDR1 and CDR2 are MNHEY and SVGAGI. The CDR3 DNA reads TGTGCCAGCAGTTACCACTACTCCTACAATGAGCAGTTCTTC. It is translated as CASSYHYSYNEQFF.

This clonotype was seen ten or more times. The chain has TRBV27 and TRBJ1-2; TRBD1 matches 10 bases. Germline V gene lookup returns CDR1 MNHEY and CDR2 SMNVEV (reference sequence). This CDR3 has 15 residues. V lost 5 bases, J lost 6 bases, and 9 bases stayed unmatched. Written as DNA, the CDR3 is TGTGCCAGCAGTCCTCGAGGGACAGGGGATCATGGCTACACCTTC. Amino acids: CASSPRGTGDHGYTF.

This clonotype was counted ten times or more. This CDR3 is CSAPGPGSEKLFF. CDR3 nucleotides: TGCAGTGCTCCCGGTCCCGGTAGTGAAAAACTGTTTTTT. The V and J genes are TRBV20-1 and TRBJ1-4; D is uncertain. Germline values: CDR1 DFQATT, CDR2 SNEGSKA (reference sequence). Trimming removed 5 bases from V and 7 bases from J, with 14 bases in between. The CDR3 length is 13 residues.

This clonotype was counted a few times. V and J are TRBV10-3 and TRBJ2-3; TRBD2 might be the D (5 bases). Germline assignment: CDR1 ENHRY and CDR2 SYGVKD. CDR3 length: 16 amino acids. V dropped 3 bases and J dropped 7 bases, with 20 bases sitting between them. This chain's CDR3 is CAISDLGLHDMYTQYF. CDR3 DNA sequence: TGTGCCATCAGTGATCTCGGACTCCACGACATGTATACGCAGTATTTT.

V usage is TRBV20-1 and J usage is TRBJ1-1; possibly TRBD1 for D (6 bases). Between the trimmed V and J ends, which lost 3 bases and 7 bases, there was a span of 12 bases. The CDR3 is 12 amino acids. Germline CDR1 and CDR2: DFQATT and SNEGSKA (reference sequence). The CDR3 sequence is CSASRGHLEAFF. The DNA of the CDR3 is TGCAGTGCTAGTAGGGGACACCTTGAAGCTTTCTTT.

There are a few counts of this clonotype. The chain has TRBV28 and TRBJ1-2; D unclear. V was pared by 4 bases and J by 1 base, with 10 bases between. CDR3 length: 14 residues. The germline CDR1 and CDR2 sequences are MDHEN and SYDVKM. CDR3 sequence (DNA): TGTGCCAGCAGTTCGACGCCTATTAACTATGGCTACACCTTC. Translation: CASSSTPINYGYTF.

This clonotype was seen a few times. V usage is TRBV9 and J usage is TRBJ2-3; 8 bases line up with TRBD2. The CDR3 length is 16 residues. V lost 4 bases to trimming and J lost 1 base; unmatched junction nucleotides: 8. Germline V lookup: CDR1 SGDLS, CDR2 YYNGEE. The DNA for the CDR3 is TGTGCCAGCAGCCCCCGAGCGGGGGCCGGCACAGATACGCAGTATTTT. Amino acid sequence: CASSPRAGAGTDTQYF.

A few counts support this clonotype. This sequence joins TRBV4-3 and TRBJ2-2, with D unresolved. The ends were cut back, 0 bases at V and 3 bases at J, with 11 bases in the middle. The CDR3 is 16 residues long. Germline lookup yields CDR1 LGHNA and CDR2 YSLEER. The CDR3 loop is CASSQDSGTDTGELFF. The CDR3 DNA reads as TGCGCCAGCAGCCAAGATTCAGGCACTGACACCGGGGAGCTGTTTTTT.

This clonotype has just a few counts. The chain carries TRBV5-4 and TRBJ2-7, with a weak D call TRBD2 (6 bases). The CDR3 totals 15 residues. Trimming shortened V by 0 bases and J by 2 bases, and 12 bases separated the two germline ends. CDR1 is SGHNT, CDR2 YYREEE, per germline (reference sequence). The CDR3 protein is CASSLDGGFAYEQYF. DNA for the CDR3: TGTGCCAGCAGCTTGGACGGGGGATTCGCCTACGAGCAGTACTTC.

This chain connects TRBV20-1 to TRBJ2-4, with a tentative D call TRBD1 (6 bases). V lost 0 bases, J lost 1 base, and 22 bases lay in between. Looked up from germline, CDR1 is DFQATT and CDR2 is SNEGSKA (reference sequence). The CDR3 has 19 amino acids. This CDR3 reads CSARDGGQGDKKAKNIQYF. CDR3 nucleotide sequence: TGCAGTGCTAGAGATGGGGGCCAGGGTGACAAAAAGGCCAAAAACATTCAGTACTTC.